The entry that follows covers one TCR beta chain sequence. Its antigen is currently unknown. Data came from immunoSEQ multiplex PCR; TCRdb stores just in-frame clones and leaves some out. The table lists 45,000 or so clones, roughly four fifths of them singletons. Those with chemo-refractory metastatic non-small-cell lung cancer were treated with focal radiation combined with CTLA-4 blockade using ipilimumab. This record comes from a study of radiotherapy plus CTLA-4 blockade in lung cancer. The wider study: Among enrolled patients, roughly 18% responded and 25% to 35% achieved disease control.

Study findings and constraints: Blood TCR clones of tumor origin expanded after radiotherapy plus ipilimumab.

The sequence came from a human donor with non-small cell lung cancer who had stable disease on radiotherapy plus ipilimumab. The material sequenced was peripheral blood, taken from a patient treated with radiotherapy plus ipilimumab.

CDR3 sequence: CASSQVPPANSYNEQFF. The CDR3 DNA reads TGCGCCAGCAGCCAAGTCCCCCCAGCGAACTCCTACAATGAGCAGTTCTTC. The chain links TRBV4-3 to TRBJ2-1; D uncertain. The CDR3 covers 17 residues. CDR1 and CDR2 (germline): LGHNA, YSLEER. The V and J ends lost 1 base and 0 bases respectively, with 13 bases between them.